A selection of T cell receptor beta chains follows, all from one sample in a study of shared clonotypes between healthy human individuals. Only in-frame clones appear in the TCRdb table, and some are missing; sequencing was by immunoSEQ multiplex PCR. The data show roughly 1 million clones, 60% to 80% seen once. Sequenced sample: memory CD4+ T cells sorted from blood. The receptors originated from a man younger than 35 in good health. Each CDR3 is given with its conserved first and last residue. A D gene is named only where the DNA matches it firmly. Rows give clone size only sometimes, using once, few, many, or a class for an expanded clone.

d_gene,abundance,v_gene,j_gene,CDR3aa,CDR3nt
TRBD2,-,TRBV25-1,TRBJ2-1,CASSLGTSADSYNEQFF,TGTGCCAGCAGTTTGGGGACTAGCGCAGACTCCTACAATGAGCAGTTCTTC
-,-,TRBV5-6,TRBJ2-3,CASSLVGGRGTDTQYF,TGTGCCAGCAGCTTGGTGGGGGGCCGGGGCACAGATACGCAGTATTTT
-,-,TRBV7-9,TRBJ2-1,CASSSGPNEQFF,TGTGCCAGCAGCTCGGGACCTAATGAGCAGTTCTTC
-,-,TRBV5-1,TRBJ2-5,CATQSGARETQYF,TGCGCCACCCAGTCAGGGGCGAGGGAGACCCAGTACTTC
-,-,TRBV18,TRBJ2-5,CASSLYSAAGQEETQYF,TGTGCCAGCTCACTCTACAGCGCCGCTGGGCAGGAAGAGACCCAGTACTTC
TRBD1,-,TRBV2,TRBJ1-3,CASRGQLLLTNTIYF,TGTGCCAGCAGGGGACAGCTACTATTAACAAACACCATATATTTT
-,-,TRBV2,TRBJ1-1,CASSETRKAFF,TGTGCCAGCAGTGAAACGAGGAAAGCTTTCTTT
-,few,TRBV25-1,TRBJ1-6,CASSEGMGAPLHF,TGTGCCAGCAGTGAAGGAATGGGGGCACCCCTCCACTTT
TRBD1,-,TRBV7-9,TRBJ2-7,CASSLVSGGEGYEQYF,TGTGCCAGCAGCTTAGTGTCAGGGGGCGAAGGGTACGAGCAGTACTTC
-,-,TRBV30,TRBJ2-3,CAWSGDSRTDTQYF,TGTGCCTGGAGTGGTGACAGCCGCACAGATACGCAGTATTTT
TRBD1,once,TRBV5-1,TRBJ2-5,CASSLRFGDSEETQYF,TGCGCCAGCAGCTTGCGTTTTGGGGACAGCGAAGAGACCCAGTACTTC
-,-,TRBV6-1,TRBJ1-2,CASSLTSTNYGYTF,TGTGCCAGCAGCCTTACCTCGACAAACTATGGCTACACCTTC
-,-,TRBV5-8,TRBJ2-4,CASSPGGQYWGIAKNIQYF,TGTGCCAGCAGCCCCGGGGGACAGTACTGGGGGATAGCCAAAAACATTCAGTACTTC
-,many,TRBV15,TRBJ1-1,CATRTTDYTEAFF,TGTGCCACCAGAACGACAGACTACACTGAAGCTTTCTTT
TRBD2,-,TRBV9,TRBJ2-2,CASSVALAVNTGELFF,TGTGCCAGCAGCGTAGCCCTAGCGGTGAACACCGGGGAGCTGTTTTTT